This TCR beta chain stems from a study of cytomegalovirus exposure and HLA in healthy donors. Findings and caveats of the study: The authors considered a cluster of highly shared sequence variants likely to be a sequencing artifact.

Turning to this clone: Antigen unknown.

V lost 6 bases and J lost 4, with 12 bases in between. The germline V gene encodes CDR1 MNHEY and CDR2 SVGAGI. The CDR3 contains 13 residues. Vbeta (60) and Jbeta (13) primers were used in the PCR. Here immunoSEQ multiplex PCR was the method, and the copy in TCRdb shows in-frame clones only, minus some. The table lists 60,000 to 70,000 clones, 80% of them singletons. The TCR comes from a woman between 25 and 40 years old in good health and CMV-seronegative. V usage is TRBV6-5 and J usage is TRBJ1-1; D may be TRBD1 (5 bases). The material sequenced was PBMCs. As DNA, the CDR3 is TGTGCCAGCAGAGGGAGGGGCGTCACTGAAGCTTTCTTT. Translation: CASRGRGVTEAFF.